The rows below give T cell receptor beta chains drawn from one sample of a study of cytomegalovirus exposure and HLA in healthy donors. Clones were sequenced by immunoSEQ multiplex PCR, and TCRdb holds only the in-frame ones, with some missing. This sample has over 110,000 clones, with approximately 83% found just once. Material for sequencing was PBMCs. These receptor sequences come from a male donor in good health and CMV-seronegative. CDR3s leave out the opening cysteine and the closing phenylalanine or tryptophan.

TRBV13	TRBJ2-7	ASSLTPYEQY
TRBV14	TRBJ1-1	ASSLRQGGEAF
TRBV5-5	TRBJ2-7	ASSLGGYEQY
TRBV4-3	TRBJ1-2	ASSQDVGIQGNGYT
TRBV6-6	TRBJ1-2	ASSYEKGPQGYT
TRBV5-1	TRBJ2-2	ASSLASGREMFDGELF
TRBV9	TRBJ2-1	ASSRSGYNEQF
TRBV19	TRBJ1-5	ASSIVRGTLINQPQH
TRBV7-9	TRBJ2-7	ASSLGQSSDEQY
TRBV7-8	TRBJ2-3	ASSFPTLGGYTDTQY
TRBV9	TRBJ1-1	ASSVGDRATEAF
TRBV28	TRBJ2-7	ASSLGGGPIYEQY
TRBV29-1	.	SVGPSGRVHEQY
TRBV7-9	TRBJ2-5	ASSLGSGAFEETQY
TRBV19	TRBJ2-1	ASSIGGGHNEQF
TRBV13	TRBJ1-1	ASSPDSSDTEAF
TRBV9	TRBJ2-5	ASSATDTMQETQY
TRBV29-1	TRBJ2-5	SVARGWETQY
TRBV6-1	TRBJ2-4	ASRRSRGGNIQY
TRBV7-9	TRBJ2-7	ASSPKGGTDYEQY
TRBV27	TRBJ2-7	ASSPQAGGTYEQY
TRBV28	TRBJ1-4	ASSPSGHLNEKLF
TRBV6-6	.	ASRRLAVSDEQY
TRBV30	TRBJ2-5	AWSQEVRETQY
TRBV5-6	TRBJ2-7	ASSKTGLSYEQY
TRBV7-3	TRBJ1-5	ASSLNRYQPQH
TRBV27	TRBJ2-2	ASIPLGNTGELF
TRBV5-1	TRBJ2-2	ASSLITGGDTGELF
TRBV7-2	TRBJ2-5	ASSRDRGLRETQY
TRBV5-4	TRBJ2-6	ASSWGTFSGANVLT
TRBV28	TRBJ2-7	ASGWQGNSYEQY
TRBV19	TRBJ2-3	ASKVTGGPTADTQY
TRBV11-2	TRBJ1-1	ASSLTGNTEAF
TRBV18	TRBJ1-1	ASSPGEVTEAF
TRBV5-1	TRBJ2-7	ASSETSGIPYEQY
TRBV10-3	TRBJ1-5	AISEGQGNQPQH
TRBV4-3	TRBJ2-1	ASSQRAGIRNEQF
TRBV7-2	TRBJ2-1	ASSSFQGGNEQF
TRBV5-6	TRBJ2-5	ASSSGSSGWYQETQY
TRBV7-9	TRBJ1-3	ASSLLPSGNTIY
TRBV6-6	TRBJ2-5	ASSWGAMQETQY
TRBV11-2	TRBJ2-7	ASSTAQANEQY
TRBV7-9	TRBJ1-1	ASSGRGGDRSEAF
TRBV6-4	TRBJ2-1	ASSDEPSGGYNEQF
TRBV6-5	TRBJ2-5	ASGTAGGETQY
TRBV5-4	TRBJ2-5	ASSPRAAGEQY
TRBV29-1	TRBJ1-2	SVDTGRNYGYT
TRBV6-1	TRBJ2-2	ASRGRLETGELF
TRBV18	TRBJ2-3	ASSPEGTEPLGTQY
TRBV19	TRBJ2-2	ASSIDLKVPGELF
TRBV28	TRBJ2-3	ASKSPGAGGTDTQY
TRBV28	TRBJ1-3	ASTLGGSGNTIY
TRBV7-7	TRBJ2-1	ASSLRGVNNEQF
TRBV10-1	TRBJ2-2	ASSDGQTNTGELF
TRBV7-9	TRBJ1-1	ASSSNAMNTEAF
TRBV29-1	TRBJ1-4	SAAPGQGFEKLF
TRBV5-1	TRBJ2-5	ASTAEGRVQETQY